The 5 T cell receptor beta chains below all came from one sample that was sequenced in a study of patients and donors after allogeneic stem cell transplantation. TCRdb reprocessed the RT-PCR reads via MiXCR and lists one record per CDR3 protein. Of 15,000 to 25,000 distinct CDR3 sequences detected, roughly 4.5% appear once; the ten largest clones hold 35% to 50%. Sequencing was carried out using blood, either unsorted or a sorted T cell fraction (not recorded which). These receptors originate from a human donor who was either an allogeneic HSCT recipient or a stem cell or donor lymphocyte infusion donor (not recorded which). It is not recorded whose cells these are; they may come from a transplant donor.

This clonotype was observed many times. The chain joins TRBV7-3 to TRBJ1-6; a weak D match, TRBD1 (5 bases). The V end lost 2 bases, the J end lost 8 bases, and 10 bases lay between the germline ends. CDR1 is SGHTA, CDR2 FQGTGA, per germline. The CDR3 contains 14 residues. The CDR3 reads CASSLLAGYSPLHF. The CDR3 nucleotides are TGTGCCAGCAGCTTACTGGCAGGGTATTCACCCCTCCACTTT. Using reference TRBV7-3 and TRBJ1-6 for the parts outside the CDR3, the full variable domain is GAGVSQTPSNKVTEKGKYVELRCDPISGHTALYWYRQSLGQGPEFLIYFQGTGAADDSGLPNDRFFAVRPEGSVSTLKIQRTERGDSAVYLCASSLLAGYSPLHFGNGTRLTVT.

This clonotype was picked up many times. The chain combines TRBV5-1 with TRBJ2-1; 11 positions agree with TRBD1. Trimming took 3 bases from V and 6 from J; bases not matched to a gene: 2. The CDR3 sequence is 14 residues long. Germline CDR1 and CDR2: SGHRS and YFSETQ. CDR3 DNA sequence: TGCGCCAGCAGCTGGGGGACAGGGGGCAATGAGCAGTTCTTC. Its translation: CASSWGTGGNEQFF.

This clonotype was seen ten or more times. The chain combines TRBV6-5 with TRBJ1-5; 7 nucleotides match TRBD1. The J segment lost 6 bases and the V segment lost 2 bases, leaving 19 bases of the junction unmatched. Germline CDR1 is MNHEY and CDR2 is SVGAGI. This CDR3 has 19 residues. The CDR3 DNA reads TGTGCCAGCAGTTACCAGGGGGGACAGCTAACTTTGCGAGGTCAGCCCCAGCATTTT. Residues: CASSYQGGQLTLRGQPQHF.

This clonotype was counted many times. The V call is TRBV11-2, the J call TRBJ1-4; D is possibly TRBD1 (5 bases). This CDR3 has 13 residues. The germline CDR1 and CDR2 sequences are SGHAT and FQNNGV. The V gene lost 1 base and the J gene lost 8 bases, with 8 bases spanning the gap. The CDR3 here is CASSLAWGEKLFF. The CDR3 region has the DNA TGTGCCAGCAGCTTAGCGTGGGGGGAAAAACTGTTTTTT.

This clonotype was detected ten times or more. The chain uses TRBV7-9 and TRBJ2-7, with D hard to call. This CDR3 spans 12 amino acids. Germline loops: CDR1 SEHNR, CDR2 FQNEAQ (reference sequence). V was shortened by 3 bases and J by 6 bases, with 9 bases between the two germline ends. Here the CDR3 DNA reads TGTGCCAGCAGCTTCAGCTACGGCGAGCAGTACTTC. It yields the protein CASSFSYGEQYF. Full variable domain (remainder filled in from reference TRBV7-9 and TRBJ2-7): DTGVSQNPRHKITKRGQNVTFRCDPISEHNRLYWYRQTLGQGPEFLTYFQNEAQLEKSRLLSDRFSAERPKGSFSTLEIQRTEQGDSAMYLCASSFSYGEQYFGPGTRLTVT.